This TCR beta chain was documented in a study of early T cells in non-severe SARS-CoV-2 infection. Concerning this clonotype itself: A much larger clone is a single base away; this may be a read error.

The CDR3 loop spans 15 amino acids. CDR1 is MNHEY, CDR2 SVGEGT, per germline. Each CDR3 protein gets one entry after TCRdb re-called the 5' RACE reads with MiXCR. The sample carries about 27,000 distinct CDR3 sequences, approximately 5.1% recorded once. V is TRBV6-2 or TRBV6-3 and J is TRBJ2-7, with D perhaps given as TRBD1 or TRBD2 (5 bases each). Sequenced: whole blood. This receptor was obtained from an adult who was a healthcare worker with PCR-confirmed SARS-CoV-2 infection or an uninfected control (not recorded which). The CDR3 DNA follows: TGTGCCTGCAGTTACGGGACCGAGGATGTGGAGGAGCAGTACTTC. As protein: CACSYGTEDVEEQYF.